This TCR beta chain was found in a study of T cells in Graves' hyperthyroidism and ophthalmopathy. Findings and limits, study-wide: The majority of expanded thyroid clonotypes above 0.001 also appeared in blood. Before onset, by a median of around six months, the model predicted ophthalmopathy.

Amplified TCR beta CDR3 regions came from RNA transcripts. The HTBI primer set was used in a first-round RT-PCR of the TCR CDR3. MiXCR, applied by TCRdb to the multiplex PCR reads, yields one record per CDR3 protein. The sample lists 600,000 or so distinct CDR3 sequences; more than 45% were seen once. From germline, CDR1 is MGHDK and CDR2 SYGVNS. V dropped 6 bases and J dropped 3; count of bases not matched to a gene: 6. This CDR3 region has 15 residues. This clonotype was counted a few times. Its antigen is still unknown. This rearrangement joins TRBV25-1 to TRBJ2-7, with TRBD2 matching 12 bases. Sequenced material: peripheral blood or thyroid tissue (not recorded which). This clonotype was obtained from a woman under 30 with Graves' hyperthyroidism. Here the CDR3 reads CASSLRLAGDYEQYF. CDR3 in DNA: TGTGCCAGCAGCCTCCGACTAGCGGGAGACTACGAGCAGTACTTC.